The TCR beta chain under discussion was sequenced for a study of blood T cell repertoires in COVID-19. The overall study: Specimens from acute and convalescent COVID-19 originated in the United States, Italy and Spain. T cells, B-cell-depleted T cells, or PBMCs provided the cDNA or gDNA that served as material.

Original processing methods: By means of reference gene primer amplification, nucleated cell counts were estimated. Measured with immunoSEQ multiplex PCR; TCRdb has only the in-frame clones, and not every one. The V and J calls and the clone size are those of that table, but D and trimming were determined from the DNA. The table lists 100,000 or so clones, around 92% of them singletons. The germline V and J ends were trimmed by 7 bases and 3 bases, with 11 bases remaining between them. The CDR3 runs 13 residues. Germline CDR1 is MGHRA and CDR2 is YSYEKL. The sample consisted of peripheral blood. The receptor's source is a woman in her fifties or sixties with active COVID-19. The chain recombines TRBV4-1 with TRBJ2-3, with TRBD2 as a possible D gene (5 bases). Here the CDR3 DNA reads TGCGCCAGCACCAAGCCGGGAACAGATACGCAGTATTTT. It codes for CASTKPGTDTQYF.